The next 7 T cell receptor beta chains were all read from a single sample in a study of T-cell memory formation after mild COVID-19. TCRdb ran MiXCR on the 5' RACE reads and lists one entry per CDR3 protein. The sample lists some 110,000 distinct CDR3 sequences; 9.5% to 15% were seen once. The sequencing input was PBMCs or a T cell subset sorted from them (not recorded which). Receptors were obtained from an adult woman who had mild COVID-19 (a few samples of this study predate the infection). Cell type and time point are not known.

The table lists this clonotype with a few counts. The J gene is TRBJ2-1, the V gene TRBV6-2 or TRBV6-3; 7 nucleotides agree with TRBD2. The CDR3 has 14 residues. J was trimmed by 8 bases and V by 6 bases; bases with no gene match: 10. The germline V gene has CDR1 MNHEY and CDR2 SVGEGT. CDR3 region: CASSPGGRVDEQFF. As DNA, the CDR3 is TGTGCCAGCAGCCCCGGGGGGAGGGTCGATGAGCAGTTCTTC.

This clonotype came up a few times. V gene TRBV5-1 combines with J gene TRBJ1-6, with D unresolved. Trimming stripped 4 bases from V and 6 bases from J, with 5 bases between. Germline V lookup: CDR1 SGHRS, CDR2 YFSETQ. This CDR3 contains 12 residues. The CDR3, as DNA: TGCGCCAGCAGCGGAGGTAATTCACCCCTCCACTTT. Its protein is CASSGGNSPLHF.

This rearrangement joins TRBV7-6 to TRBJ2-7, with 7 bases matching TRBD2. Germline V CDR1 and CDR2: SGHVS, FNYEAQ. The CDR3 spans 14 residues. Trimming removed 2 bases from V and 1 base from J; junction bases left unmatched: 2. As DNA, the CDR3 is TGTGCCAGCAGCTTACTAGCGGAGTCCTACGAGCAGTACTTC. The encoded protein is CASSLLAESYEQYF.

This clonotype was recorded many times. The CDR3 here is CASSGGTGANVLTF. The DNA for the CDR3 is TGTGCCAGCAGTGGAGGTACCGGGGCCAACGTCCTGACTTTC. The chain links TRBV12-3 or TRBV12-4 to TRBJ2-6; a possible D gene is TRBD2 (5 bases). The CDR3 is made up of 14 amino acids. Trimming took off 5 bases at V and 4 bases at J, with 9 bases between the two ends.

The sample holds many counts of this clonotype. CDR3 sequence: CASSLVGPSYEQYF. CDR3 coding DNA: TGTGCCAGCAGCTTAGTAGGTCCGTCCTACGAGCAGTACTTC. The genes are TRBV7-9 and TRBJ2-7; no firm D call. The CDR3 spans 14 residues. V gave up 1 base and J gave up 1 base, with 8 bases separating them. Germline assignment: CDR1 SEHNR and CDR2 FQNEAQ (reference sequence).

In this sample, this clonotype turned up a few times. The V and J genes are TRBV7-6 and TRBJ2-1; D unclear. This CDR3 region has 12 residues. Germline loops: CDR1 SGHVS, CDR2 FNYEAQ. Trimming removed 5 bases at V and 8 bases at J, with 10 bases between. For the CDR3, the DNA is TGTGCCAGCAGCCCCGCCACTCATGAGCAGTTCTTC. Residues: CASSPATHEQFF.

The chain recombines TRBV3-1 with TRBJ2-1; D possibly corresponds to TRBD2 (6 bases). The CDR3 contains 14 residues. The V end was cut by 6 bases, the J end by 8 bases, with 17 bases between. Germline-derived CDR1 and CDR2 are LGHDT and YNNKEL (reference sequence). Here the CDR3 DNA reads TGTGCCAGCAGAACTATCGGGAGACCGGATGAGCAGTTCTTC. It is translated as CASRTIGRPDEQFF.